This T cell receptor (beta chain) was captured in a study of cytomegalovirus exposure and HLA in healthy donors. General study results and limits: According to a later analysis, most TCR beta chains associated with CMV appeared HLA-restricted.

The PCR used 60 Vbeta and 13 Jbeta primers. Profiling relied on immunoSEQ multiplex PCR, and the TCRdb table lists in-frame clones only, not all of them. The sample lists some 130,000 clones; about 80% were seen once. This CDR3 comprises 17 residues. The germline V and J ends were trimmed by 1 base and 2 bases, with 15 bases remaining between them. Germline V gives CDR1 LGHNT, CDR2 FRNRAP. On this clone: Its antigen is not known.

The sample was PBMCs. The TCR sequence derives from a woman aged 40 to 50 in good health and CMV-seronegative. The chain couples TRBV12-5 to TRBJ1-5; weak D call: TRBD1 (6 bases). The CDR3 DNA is TGTGCTAGTGGTTTGGATCCCCCACCAGGGGGCAATCAGCCCCAGCATTTT. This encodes CASGLDPPPGGNQPQHF.